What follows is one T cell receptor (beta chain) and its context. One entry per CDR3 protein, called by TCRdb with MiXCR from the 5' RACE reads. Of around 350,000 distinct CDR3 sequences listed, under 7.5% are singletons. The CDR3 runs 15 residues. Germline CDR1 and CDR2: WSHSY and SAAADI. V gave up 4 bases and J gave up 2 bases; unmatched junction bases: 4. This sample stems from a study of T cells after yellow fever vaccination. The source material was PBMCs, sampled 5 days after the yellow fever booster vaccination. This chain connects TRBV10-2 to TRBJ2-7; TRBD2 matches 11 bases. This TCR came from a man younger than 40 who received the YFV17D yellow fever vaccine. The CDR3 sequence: CASSVVAGGAYEQYF. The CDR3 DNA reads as TGCGCCAGCAGTGTAGTAGCGGGAGGGGCCTACGAGCAGTACTTC.